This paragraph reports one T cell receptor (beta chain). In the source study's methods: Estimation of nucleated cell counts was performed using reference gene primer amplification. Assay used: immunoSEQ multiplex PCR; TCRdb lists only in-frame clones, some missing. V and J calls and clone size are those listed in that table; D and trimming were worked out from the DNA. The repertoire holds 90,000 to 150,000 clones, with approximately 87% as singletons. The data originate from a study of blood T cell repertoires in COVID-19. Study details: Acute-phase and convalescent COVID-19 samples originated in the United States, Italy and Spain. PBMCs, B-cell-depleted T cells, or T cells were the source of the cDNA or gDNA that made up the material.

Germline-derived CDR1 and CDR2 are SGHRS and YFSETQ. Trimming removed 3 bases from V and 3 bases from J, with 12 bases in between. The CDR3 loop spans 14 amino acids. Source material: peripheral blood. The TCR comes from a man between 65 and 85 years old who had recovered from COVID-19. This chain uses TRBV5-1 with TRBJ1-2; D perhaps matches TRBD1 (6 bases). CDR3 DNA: TGCGCCAGCAGCTCACAGGGTGTGGACTATGGCTACACCTTC. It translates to CASSSQGVDYGYTF.